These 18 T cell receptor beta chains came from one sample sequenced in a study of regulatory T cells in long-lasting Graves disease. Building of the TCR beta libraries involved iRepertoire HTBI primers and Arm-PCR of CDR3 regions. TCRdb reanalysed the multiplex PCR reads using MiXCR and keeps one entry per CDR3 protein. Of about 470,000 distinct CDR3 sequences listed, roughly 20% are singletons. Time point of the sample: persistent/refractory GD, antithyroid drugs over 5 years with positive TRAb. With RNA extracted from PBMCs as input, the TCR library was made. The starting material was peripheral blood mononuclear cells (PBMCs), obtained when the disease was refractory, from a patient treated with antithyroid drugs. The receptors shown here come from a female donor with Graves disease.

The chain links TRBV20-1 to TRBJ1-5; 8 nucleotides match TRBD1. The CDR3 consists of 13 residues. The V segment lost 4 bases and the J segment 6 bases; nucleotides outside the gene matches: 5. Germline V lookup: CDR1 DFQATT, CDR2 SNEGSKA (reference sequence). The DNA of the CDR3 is TGCAGTGCTACTCAGGGGGCTACTCAGCCCCAGCATTTT. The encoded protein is CSATQGATQPQHF.

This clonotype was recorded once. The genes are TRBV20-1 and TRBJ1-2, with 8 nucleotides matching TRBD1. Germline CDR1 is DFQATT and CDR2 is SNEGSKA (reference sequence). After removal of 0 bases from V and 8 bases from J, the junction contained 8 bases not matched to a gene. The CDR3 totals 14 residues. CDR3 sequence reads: CSARDLGTGRGYTF. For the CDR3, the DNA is TGCAGTGCTAGAGATTTGGGGACAGGACGCGGCTACACCTTC.

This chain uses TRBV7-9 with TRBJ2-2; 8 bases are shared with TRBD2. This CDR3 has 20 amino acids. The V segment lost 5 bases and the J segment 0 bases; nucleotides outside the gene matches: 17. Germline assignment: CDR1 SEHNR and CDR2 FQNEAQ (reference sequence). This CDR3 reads CASSLLTSGGFLPNTGELFF. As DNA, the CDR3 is TGTGCCAGCAGCCTATTAACTAGCGGAGGATTTTTACCGAACACCGGGGAGCTGTTTTTT.

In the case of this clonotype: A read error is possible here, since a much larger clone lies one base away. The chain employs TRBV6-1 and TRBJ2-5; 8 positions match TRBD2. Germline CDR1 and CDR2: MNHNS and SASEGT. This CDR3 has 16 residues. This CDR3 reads CASTPSPAREEEAQYF. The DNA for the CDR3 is TGTGCCAGCACCCCTTCCCCCGCGCGGGAGGAAGAGGCCCAGTACTTC.

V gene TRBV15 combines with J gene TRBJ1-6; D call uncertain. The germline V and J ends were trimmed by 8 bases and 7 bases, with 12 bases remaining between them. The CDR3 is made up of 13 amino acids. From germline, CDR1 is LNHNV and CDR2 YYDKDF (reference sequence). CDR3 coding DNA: TGTGCCACCGAGGGCCAGGACAATTCACCCCTCCACTTT. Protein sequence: CATEGQDNSPLHF.

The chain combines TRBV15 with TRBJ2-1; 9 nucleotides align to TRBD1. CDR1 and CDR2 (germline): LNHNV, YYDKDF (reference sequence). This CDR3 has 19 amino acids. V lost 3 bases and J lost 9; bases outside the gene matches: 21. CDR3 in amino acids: CATSSGSLWTGDFIGEQFF. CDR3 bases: TGTGCCACCAGCAGCGGAAGTCTTTGGACAGGGGATTTTATAGGTGAGCAGTTCTTC. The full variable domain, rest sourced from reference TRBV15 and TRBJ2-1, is DAMVIQNPRYQVTQFGKPVTLSCSQTLNHNVMYWYQQKSSQAPKLLFHYYDKDFNNEADTPDNFQSRRPNTSFCFLDIRSPGLGDTAMYLCATSSGSLWTGDFIGEQFFGPGTRLTVL.

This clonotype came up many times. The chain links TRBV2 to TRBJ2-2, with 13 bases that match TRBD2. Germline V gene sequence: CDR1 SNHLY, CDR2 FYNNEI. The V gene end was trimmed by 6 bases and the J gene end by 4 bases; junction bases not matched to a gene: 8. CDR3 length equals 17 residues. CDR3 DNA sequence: TGTGCCAGCAGCGAACTTGGACTAGCGGGAGTCACCGGGGAGCTGTTTTTT. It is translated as CASSELGLAGVTGELFF.

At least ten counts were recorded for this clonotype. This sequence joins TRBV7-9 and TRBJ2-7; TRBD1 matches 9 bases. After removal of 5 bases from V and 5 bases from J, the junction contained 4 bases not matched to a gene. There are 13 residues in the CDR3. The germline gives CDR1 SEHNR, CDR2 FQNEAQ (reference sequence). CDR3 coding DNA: TGTGCCAGCAGCCCGGGACAGGGCGACGAGCAGTACTTC. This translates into CASSPGQGDEQYF.

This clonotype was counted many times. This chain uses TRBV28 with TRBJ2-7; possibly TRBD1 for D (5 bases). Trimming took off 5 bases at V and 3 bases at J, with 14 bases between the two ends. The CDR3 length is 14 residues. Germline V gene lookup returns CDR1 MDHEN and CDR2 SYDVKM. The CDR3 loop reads CASSPRQIGYEQYF. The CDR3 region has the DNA TGTGCCAGCAGTCCCAGACAGATCGGCTACGAGCAGTACTTC.

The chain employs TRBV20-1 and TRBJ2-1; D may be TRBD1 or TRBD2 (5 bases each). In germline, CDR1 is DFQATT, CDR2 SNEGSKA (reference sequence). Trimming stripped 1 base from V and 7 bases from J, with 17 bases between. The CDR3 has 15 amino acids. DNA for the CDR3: TGCAGTGCTAGAGGAGTTCGGGACGTAGGGAATGAGCAGTTCTTC. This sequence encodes CSARGVRDVGNEQFF.

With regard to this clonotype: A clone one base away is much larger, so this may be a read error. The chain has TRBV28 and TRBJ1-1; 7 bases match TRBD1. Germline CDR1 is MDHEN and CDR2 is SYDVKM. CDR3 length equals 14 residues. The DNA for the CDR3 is TGTGCCGGCAGCCACCAATCGGGACAGTTCGAAGCTTTCTTT. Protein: CAGSHQSGQFEAFF.

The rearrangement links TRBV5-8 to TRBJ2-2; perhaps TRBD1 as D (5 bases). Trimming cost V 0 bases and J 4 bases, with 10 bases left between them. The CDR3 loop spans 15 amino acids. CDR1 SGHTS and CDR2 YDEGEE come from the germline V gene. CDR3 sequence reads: CASSLEGQVTGELFF. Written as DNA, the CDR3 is TGTGCCAGCAGCTTGGAGGGGCAGGTCACCGGGGAGCTGTTTTTT.

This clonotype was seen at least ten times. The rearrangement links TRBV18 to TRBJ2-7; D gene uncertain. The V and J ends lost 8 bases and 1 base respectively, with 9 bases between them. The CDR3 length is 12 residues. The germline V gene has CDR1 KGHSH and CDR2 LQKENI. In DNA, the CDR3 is TGTGCCAGCAGCCCTGAGTCCTACGAGCAGTACTTC. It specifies CASSPESYEQYF.

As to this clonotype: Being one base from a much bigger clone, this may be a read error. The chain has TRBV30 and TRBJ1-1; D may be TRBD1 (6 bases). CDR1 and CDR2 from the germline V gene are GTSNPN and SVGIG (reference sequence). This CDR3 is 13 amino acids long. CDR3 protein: CAWSQGLNTGAFF. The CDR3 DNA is TGTGCCTGGAGTCAGGGGTTGAACACTGGAGCTTTCTTT. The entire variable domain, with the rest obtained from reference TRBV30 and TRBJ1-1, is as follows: SQTIHQWPATLVQPVGSPLSLECTVEGTSNPNLYWYRQAAGRGLQLLFYSVGIGQISSEVPQNLSASRPQDRQFILSSKKLLLSDSGFYLCAWSQGLNTGAFFGQGTRLTVV.

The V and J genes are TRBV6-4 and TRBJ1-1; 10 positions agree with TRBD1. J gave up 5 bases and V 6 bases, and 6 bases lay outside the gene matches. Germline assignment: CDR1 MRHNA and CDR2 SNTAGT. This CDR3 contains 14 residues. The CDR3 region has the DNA TGTGCCAGCAGCCACCCGGGACAGGGGACTGAAGCTTTCTTT. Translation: CASSHPGQGTEAFF.

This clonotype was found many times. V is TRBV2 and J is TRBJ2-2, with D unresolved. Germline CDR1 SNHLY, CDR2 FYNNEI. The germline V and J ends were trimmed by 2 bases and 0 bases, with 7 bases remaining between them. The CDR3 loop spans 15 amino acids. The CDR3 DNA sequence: TGTGCCAGCAGTGAACTGAGGTCGAACACCGGGGAGCTGTTTTTT. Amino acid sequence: CASSELRSNTGELFF.

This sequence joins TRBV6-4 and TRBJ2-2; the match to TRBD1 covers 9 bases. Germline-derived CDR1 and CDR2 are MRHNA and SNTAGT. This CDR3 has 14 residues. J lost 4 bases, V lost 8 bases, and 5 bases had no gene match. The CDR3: CASRDRAATGELFF. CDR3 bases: TGTGCCAGCCGGGACAGGGCGGCCACCGGGGAGCTGTTTTTT.

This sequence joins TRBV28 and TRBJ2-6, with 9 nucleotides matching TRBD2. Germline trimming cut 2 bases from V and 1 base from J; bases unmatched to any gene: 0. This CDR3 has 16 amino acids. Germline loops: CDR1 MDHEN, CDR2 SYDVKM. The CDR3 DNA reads TGTGCCAGCAGTTTACTAGCGGGGTCTGGGGCCAACGTCCTGACTTTC. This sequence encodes CASSLLAGSGANVLTF.